The 26 T cell receptor beta chains below were found in one sample sequenced in a study of cytomegalovirus exposure and HLA in healthy donors. PCR was performed using 60 Vbeta and 13 Jbeta primers. Here immunoSEQ multiplex PCR was the method, and the copy in TCRdb shows in-frame clones only, minus some. Here the sample spans tens of thousands of clones, roughly 64% being singletons. The sample taken for sequencing was PBMCs. The receptor set was obtained from a man aged 40-50 years in good health and CMV-seropositive.

This rearrangement joins TRBV6-1 to TRBJ2-7; D is uncertain. V was shortened by 8 bases and J by 0 bases, with 8 bases between the two germline ends. Germline V gene sequence: CDR1 MNHNS, CDR2 SASEGT. The CDR3 runs to 12 residues. The chain's CDR3 is CASHMISYEQYF. The CDR3 bases are TGTGCCAGCCACATGATCTCCTACGAGCAGTACTTC.

This clone was recorded a few times. This chain uses TRBV7-2 with TRBJ1-2; unclear D gene. CDR3 length: 13 amino acids. Germline V gene lookup returns CDR1 SGHTA and CDR2 FQGNSA. V was clipped by 2 bases and J by 2 bases, with 6 bases between them. The CDR3 spells CASSLLENYGYTF. In nucleotides, the CDR3 is TGTGCCAGCAGCTTACTAGAGAACTATGGCTACACCTTC.

In its sample, this clone ranks as medium-sized. This chain links TRBV5-4 with TRBJ2-1; D might be TRBD1 (6 bases). Germline lookup yields CDR1 SGHNT and CDR2 YYREEE (reference sequence). CDR3 size: 13 residues. Trimming pared 0 bases from V and 5 bases from J, leaving 6 bases between. The DNA of the CDR3 is TGTGCCAGCAGCTTGGACAGGGACAATGAGCAGTTCTTC. Protein: CASSLDRDNEQFF.

The V call is TRBV7-6, the J call TRBJ2-2; TRBD2 matches at 7 bases. Germline V lookup: CDR1 SGHVS, CDR2 FNYEAQ. The CDR3 consists of 16 residues. V was clipped by 0 bases and J by 4 bases; unmatched bases: 5. The CDR3 reads CASSLAQRGLTGELFF. The CDR3 DNA reads TGTGCCAGCAGCTTAGCCCAGCGGGGCCTCACCGGGGAGCTGTTTTTT. The full variable domain, completed using reference TRBV7-6 and TRBJ2-2, is GAGVSQSPRYKVTKRGQDVALRCDPISGHVSLYWYRQALGQGPEFLTYFNYEAQQDKSGLPNDRFSAERPEGSISTLTIQRTEQRDSAMYRCASSLAQRGLTGELFFGEGSRLTVL.

This chain joins TRBV6-5 and TRBJ2-7; the D gene is possibly TRBD2 (5 bases). The CDR3 is made up of 13 amino acids. CDR1 MNHEY and CDR2 SVGAGI come from the germline V gene. V was clipped by 5 bases and J by 2 bases, with 10 bases between them. The CDR3 bases are TGTGCCAGCAGTGCCGGACTCACCTACGAGCAGTACTTC. It translates to CASSAGLTYEQYF.

This clone was counted once. The chain carries TRBV6-5 and TRBJ2-7, with 7 bases lining up with TRBD1. With 0 bases clipped from V and 1 base from J, the junction kept 6 bases outside the gene matches. The germline V gene has CDR1 MNHEY and CDR2 SVGAGI. The CDR3 is 16 amino acids. The CDR3 coding sequence is TGTGCCAGCAGTTACTCGATAGGGGGCGCGTCCTACGAGCAGTACTTC. Amino acid sequence: CASSYSIGGASYEQYF.

This sequence joins TRBV2 and TRBJ1-5; D not resolved. Trimming stripped 6 bases from V and 9 bases from J, with 9 bases between. The CDR3 length is 11 residues. The V gene's germline CDR1 is SNHLY and CDR2 FYNNEI. The CDR3 coding sequence is TGTGCCAGCAGAAGGTCGGGGCCCCAGCATTTT. It translates to CASRRSGPQHF.

This chain connects TRBV28 to TRBJ2-7; maybe TRBD2 (5 bases). The CDR3 length is 15 residues. V was cut by 5 bases and J by 2 bases, with 16 bases left in between. CDR1 and CDR2 from the germline V gene are MDHEN and SYDVKM. The CDR3 region is CASSPPSSRAYEQYF. The CDR3 coding sequence is TGTGCCAGCAGTCCCCCTAGCAGTAGGGCCTACGAGCAGTACTTC.

The chain recombines TRBV7-9 with TRBJ1-2; D not certain. The CDR3 spans 14 residues. Germline CDR1 is SEHNR and CDR2 is FQNEAQ (reference sequence). V lost 1 base and J lost 5, with 11 bases in between. This CDR3 reads CASSLESGNYGYTF. The CDR3 DNA follows: TGTGCCAGCAGCTTAGAGTCGGGAAATTATGGCTACACCTTC.

J is TRBJ1-5 and V is TRBV27; 8 nucleotides match TRBD1. CDR3 length: 15 amino acids. Germline CDR1 MNHEY, CDR2 SMNVEV (reference sequence). The ends lost 1 base at V and 6 bases at J; junction bases unmatched: 5. In nucleotides, the CDR3 is TGTGCCAGCAGTTTATGGCAGGGGGCTTCTCAGCCCCAGCATTTT. This codes for CASSLWQGASQPQHF.

The rearrangement joins TRBV10-3 to TRBJ2-3; D perhaps matches TRBD1 (6 bases). Trimming removed 3 bases from V and 2 bases from J, with 18 bases in between. In germline, CDR1 is ENHRY, CDR2 SYGVKD. The CDR3 is made up of 17 amino acids. The CDR3 DNA sequence: TGTGCCATCAGTGAAGAAAGACAGGCAGGGGCCACAGATACGCAGTATTTT. Its protein product is CAISEERQAGATDTQYF.

The chain joins TRBV18 to TRBJ2-2; D remains ambiguous. V was clipped by 3 bases and J by 6 bases, with 17 bases between them. The germline gives CDR1 KGHSH, CDR2 LQKENI. This CDR3 has 16 amino acids. The DNA for the CDR3 is TGTGCCAGCTCACCGATTCCGGGTGTTCCTGCCGGGGAGCTGTTTTTT. Translated, it gives CASSPIPGVPAGELFF.

DNA for the CDR3: TGTGCCAGCAAGTGGGGGACTAGCGGGGGGCGGGAGACCCAGTACTTC. Translated, it gives CASKWGTSGGRETQYF. The chain couples TRBV2 to TRBJ2-5; the match to TRBD2 covers 15 bases. This CDR3 has 16 residues. The V and J ends lost 7 bases and 5 bases, in that order; junction bases with no gene match: 8. Germline V gene lookup returns CDR1 SNHLY and CDR2 FYNNEI.

This clone has more than one count but fewer than ten. V usage is TRBV9 and J usage is TRBJ1-1; 9 bases are shared with TRBD1. Trimming cost V 3 bases and J 5 bases; bases outside gene matches: 8. The CDR3 sequence is 15 residues long. The germline CDR1 and CDR2 sequences are SGDLS and YYNGEE. The CDR3: CASSATGGAYTEAFF. The CDR3 nucleotides are TGTGCCAGCAGCGCAACAGGGGGCGCGTATACTGAAGCTTTCTTT. The whole variable domain, filled in from reference TRBV9 and TRBJ1-1, reads DSGVTQTPKHLITATGQRVTLRCSPRSGDLSVYWYQQSLDQGLQFLIQYYNGEERAKGNILERFSAQQFPDLHSELNLSSLELGDSALYFCASSATGGAYTEAFFGQGTRLTVV.

The chain has TRBV6-1 and TRBJ2-1, with unresolved D. This CDR3 is 14 amino acids long. V lost 7 bases and J lost 5, with 15 bases in between. CDR1 MNHNS and CDR2 SASEGT come from the germline V gene. This CDR3 is CASTTYSGNNEQFF. CDR3 coding DNA: TGTGCCAGCACCACGTACAGTGGAAACAATGAGCAGTTCTTC.

V usage is TRBV18 and J usage is TRBJ1-6; D unclear. Germline values: CDR1 KGHSH, CDR2 LQKENI. The CDR3 is 15 residues long. V was clipped by 1 base and J by 7 bases, with 11 bases between them. The CDR3 coding sequence is TGTGCCAGCTCACCACGAGACATCGTGAATTCACCCCTCCACTTT. Protein sequence: CASSPRDIVNSPLHF. Together with reference TRBV18 and TRBJ1-6, the CDR3 gives the full variable domain: NAGVMQNPRHLVRRRGQEARLRCSPMKGHSHVYWYRQLPEEGLKFMVYLQKENIIDESGMPKERFSAEFPKEGPSILRIQQVVRGDSAAYFCASSPRDIVNSPLHFGNGTRLTVT.

This clone was recorded a few times. The V call is TRBV9, the J call TRBJ2-6, with TRBD1 identical over 9 bases. Germline loops: CDR1 SGDLS, CDR2 YYNGEE. The CDR3 contains 17 residues. V lost 6 bases, J lost 2 bases, and 9 bases stayed unmatched. The CDR3 nucleotides are TGTGCCAGCACTCGACAGGGGGTGCTGACTGGGGCCAACGTCCTGACTTTC. Translating it yields CASTRQGVLTGANVLTF.

The V gene is TRBV30, the J gene TRBJ1-1; tentative D call: TRBD1 (5 bases). CDR1 GTSNPN and CDR2 SVGIG come from the germline V gene (reference sequence). This CDR3 is built from 12 residues. Trimming took 2 bases from V and 5 from J, leaving 9 bases between them. The CDR3 reads CAWSFSGTEAFF. The DNA of the CDR3 is TGTGCCTGGAGTTTCTCAGGGACTGAAGCTTTCTTT.

The chain is built from TRBV6-6 and TRBJ1-1; 8 positions agree with TRBD1. CDR3 length: 14 residues. Germline-derived CDR1 and CDR2 are MNHNY and SVGAGI (reference sequence). V was clipped by 6 bases and J by 3 bases; unmatched bases: 6. In nucleotides, the CDR3 is TGTGCCAGCAGGACAGGGGTTCGGGACACTGAAGCTTTCTTT. Protein product: CASRTGVRDTEAFF.

The chain is built from TRBV7-9 and TRBJ2-1; D might be TRBD2 (6 bases). Germline CDR1 and CDR2: SEHNR and FQNEAQ (reference sequence). V lost 5 bases to trimming and J lost 5 bases, with 19 bases between them. The length of the CDR3 is 16 residues. Written as DNA, the CDR3 is TGTGCCAGCAGCCCCCGGTTGGCGGGGCCCAACAATGAGCAGTTCTTC. Protein product: CASSPRLAGPNNEQFF.

The CDR3 nucleotides read TGTGCCAGCAAGTGGAGGGACAGGGGGTCAGGGGAGCTGTTTTTT. Protein: CASKWRDRGSGELFF. This chain uses TRBV2 with TRBJ2-2; 11 bases fit TRBD1. The CDR3 loop spans 15 amino acids. Germline lookup yields CDR1 SNHLY and CDR2 FYNNEI. V lost 7 bases, J lost 8 bases, and 9 bases stayed unmatched.

The chain recombines TRBV27 with TRBJ1-5; D call uncertain. The V gene lost 3 bases and the J gene lost 4 bases, with 13 bases spanning the gap. Germline values: CDR1 MNHEY, CDR2 SMNVEV (reference sequence). The CDR3 runs to 15 residues. The CDR3 DNA reads as TGTGCCAGCAGTTTGGTAATGGGCCGGAATCAGCCCCAGCATTTT. Translation gives CASSLVMGRNQPQHF.

There are a few counts of this clone. The CDR3 sequence: CASGHLDIPEAFF. As DNA, the CDR3 is TGTGCCAGCGGCCACCTGGACATCCCTGAAGCTTTCTTT. This chain connects TRBV6-5 to TRBJ1-1, with D perhaps TRBD1 (5 bases). Germline CDR1 and CDR2: MNHEY and SVGAGI. The CDR3 is 13 amino acids. V gave up 8 bases and J gave up 6 bases, with 16 bases separating them.

The chain links TRBV5-1 to TRBJ1-2; the D gene is possibly TRBD1 (6 bases). The CDR3 spans 13 residues. Per germline, CDR1 SGHRS and CDR2 YFSETQ. V gave up 3 bases and J gave up 2 bases, with 8 bases separating them. The CDR3 DNA reads TGCGCCAGCAGCTGGGGGCAAAACTATGGCTACACCTTC. Amino acids: CASSWGQNYGYTF.

The chain is built from TRBV28 and TRBJ2-1; TRBD2 matches at 9 bases. Germline V lookup: CDR1 MDHEN, CDR2 SYDVKM. CDR3 length equals 13 residues. V lost 6 bases, J lost 6 bases, and 3 bases stayed unmatched. In nucleotides, the CDR3 is TGTGCCAGCAGGGCGGGAGGGGTCAATGAGCAGTTCTTC. Translating gives CASRAGGVNEQFF.

J is TRBJ1-2 and V is TRBV13, with D possibly matching TRBD1 (6 bases). The germline gives CDR1 PRHDT, CDR2 FYEKMQ (reference sequence). The CDR3 covers 14 residues. V shed 6 bases and J shed 6 bases, with 17 bases lying between them. The CDR3 DNA reads TGTGCCAGCAGATCCCGGGGGGCTGAAGATGGCTACACCTTC. It codes for CASRSRGAEDGYTF. Based on the CDR3 plus reference TRBV13 and TRBJ1-2, the full variable domain is AAGVIQSPRHLIKEKRETATLKCYPIPRHDTVYWYQQGPGQDPQFLISFYEKMQSDKGSIPDRFSAQQFSDYHSELNMSSLELGDSALYFCASRSRGAEDGYTFGSGTRLTVV.